A selection of T cell receptor beta chains follows, all from one sample in a study of CXCR3-negative and CXCR3-positive naive CD8 T cells. TCRdb re-called the 5' RACE reads and catalogs CDR3 proteins one per entry, DNA excluded. In all, the sample yields 60,000 or so distinct CDR3 sequences. Sequencing input: memory CD8+ T cells from blood. These receptors were obtained from a human donor in good health. Some clones in this sample may be carry-over from other donors' samples. The CDR3 runs from the conserved cysteine through the conserved F or W.

V gene: TRBV21-1
J gene: TRBJ2-7
CDR3 protein: CASRKPAGTVSYEQYF

V gene: TRBV12-3/TRBV12-4
J gene: TRBJ2-7
CDR3 protein: CASSLAGEGYEQYF

V gene: TRBV7-9
J gene: TRBJ2-7
CDR3 protein: CASSTYTVTYEQYF

V gene: TRBV7-8
J gene: TRBJ2-7
CDR3 protein: CASSRPPGTEAYEQYF

V gene: TRBV4-2
J gene: TRBJ2-7
CDR3 protein: CASSQDFGNPYEQYF

V gene: TRBV7-3
J gene: TRBJ2-2
CDR3 protein: CASSPTGQGELFF

V gene: TRBV29-1
J gene: TRBJ2-3
CDR3 protein: CSVEVGGASDTQYF

V gene: TRBV11-3
J gene: TRBJ2-1
CDR3 protein: CASSLRGGSSYNEQFF

V gene: TRBV29-1
J gene: TRBJ2-2
CDR3 protein: CSGLDGNTGELFF

V gene: TRBV7-9
J gene: TRBJ2-3
CDR3 protein: CASSLGPGQLTQYF

V gene: TRBV9
J gene: TRBJ2-7
CDR3 protein: CASSVWGDTSYEQYF

V gene: TRBV28
J gene: TRBJ2-7
CDR3 protein: CASSFASHHGDEQYF

V gene: TRBV9
J gene: TRBJ2-5
CDR3 protein: CASSVDGLAGSQETQYF

V gene: TRBV6-5
J gene: TRBJ2-5
CDR3 protein: CASSYNRGQETQYF

V gene: TRBV9
J gene: TRBJ2-3
CDR3 protein: CASSVVEADTQYF

V gene: TRBV7-2
J gene: TRBJ1-4
CDR3 protein: CASCRDLTNEKLFF

V gene: TRBV5-8
J gene: TRBJ2-1
CDR3 protein: CASSMLAGYSNEQFF

V gene: TRBV5-4
J gene: TRBJ2-7
CDR3 protein: CASSQGNSDEQYF

V gene: TRBV4-3
J gene: TRBJ1-4
CDR3 protein: CASSQGTGRANEKLFF

V gene: TRBV4-3
J gene: TRBJ2-1
CDR3 protein: CASSQDLVSGMEQFF

V gene: TRBV20-1
J gene: TRBJ2-7
CDR3 protein: CSAPAGLAGGSDEQYF

V gene: TRBV5-6
J gene: TRBJ2-3
CDR3 protein: CASSLARGRADTQYF

V gene: TRBV4-3
J gene: TRBJ1-4
CDR3 protein: CASSQADDSGEKLFF

V gene: TRBV20-1
J gene: TRBJ2-7
CDR3 protein: CSARDIREQYF

V gene: TRBV7-2
J gene: TRBJ1-5
CDR3 protein: CASNKGAWSNQPQHF

V gene: TRBV4-3
J gene: TRBJ2-3
CDR3 protein: CASSRFGLAGGYDTDTQYF

V gene: TRBV9
J gene: TRBJ2-3
CDR3 protein: CASTGGAAGTDTQYF

V gene: TRBV5-4
J gene: TRBJ2-7
CDR3 protein: CASSLAAGTIGVYEQYF

V gene: TRBV6-2/TRBV6-3
J gene: TRBJ2-7
CDR3 protein: CASSLFVYEQYF

V gene: TRBV6-6
J gene: TRBJ2-5
CDR3 protein: CASSRRPGGGAQYF

V gene: TRBV7-9
J gene: TRBJ2-7
CDR3 protein: CASSSSGRSEQYF

V gene: TRBV29-1
J gene: TRBJ2-1
CDR3 protein: CSVEELATGGHNEQFF

V gene: TRBV28
J gene: TRBJ2-7
CDR3 protein: CASSLDSGPRYEQYF

V gene: TRBV25-1
J gene: TRBJ2-3
CDR3 protein: CASSEWTSGVGADTQYF

V gene: TRBV6-5
J gene: TRBJ2-6
CDR3 protein: CASSYGASGANVLTF

V gene: TRBV29-1
J gene: TRBJ2-7
CDR3 protein: CSVHIRGAGDEQYF

V gene: TRBV6-5
J gene: TRBJ2-7
CDR3 protein: CASSYRVFSYEQYF

V gene: TRBV7-9
J gene: TRBJ2-3
CDR3 protein: CASSLDVLQRGDTQYF

V gene: TRBV7-2
J gene: TRBJ2-7
CDR3 protein: CASSLAPYEQYF

V gene: TRBV5-1
J gene: TRBJ2-7
CDR3 protein: CASSRWGDHEQYF

V gene: TRBV28
J gene: TRBJ2-1
CDR3 protein: CASSFRREVNNEQFF

V gene: TRBV6-6
J gene: TRBJ1-2
CDR3 protein: CASSHSLTNSNYGYTF

V gene: TRBV5-1
J gene: TRBJ2-7
CDR3 protein: CASNPRGGPYEQYF

V gene: TRBV30
J gene: TRBJ2-7
CDR3 protein: CAWSPRKGEHYEQYF

V gene: TRBV29-1
J gene: TRBJ2-3
CDR3 protein: CSVDDRGLEYF

V gene: TRBV7-3
J gene: TRBJ2-5
CDR3 protein: CASSSSGGGETQYF

V gene: TRBV4-3
J gene: TRBJ2-5
CDR3 protein: CASSQDGFVWETQYF

V gene: TRBV9
J gene: TRBJ2-1
CDR3 protein: CASSVGGVIYNEQFF

V gene: TRBV28
J gene: TRBJ2-7
CDR3 protein: CASSLARAPSYEQYF

V gene: TRBV5-1
J gene: TRBJ2-7
CDR3 protein: CASSSTGTAYEQYF

V gene: TRBV27
J gene: TRBJ2-1
CDR3 protein: CASSLSGYLYNEQFF

V gene: TRBV19
J gene: TRBJ2-1
CDR3 protein: CASRLAGSSYNEQFF

V gene: TRBV5-1
J gene: TRBJ2-5
CDR3 protein: CASSLELEETQYF

V gene: TRBV29-1
J gene: TRBJ2-5
CDR3 protein: CSVESHSDRYKETQYF

V gene: TRBV7-2
J gene: TRBJ2-7
CDR3 protein: CASSLAGYSGGAYEQYF